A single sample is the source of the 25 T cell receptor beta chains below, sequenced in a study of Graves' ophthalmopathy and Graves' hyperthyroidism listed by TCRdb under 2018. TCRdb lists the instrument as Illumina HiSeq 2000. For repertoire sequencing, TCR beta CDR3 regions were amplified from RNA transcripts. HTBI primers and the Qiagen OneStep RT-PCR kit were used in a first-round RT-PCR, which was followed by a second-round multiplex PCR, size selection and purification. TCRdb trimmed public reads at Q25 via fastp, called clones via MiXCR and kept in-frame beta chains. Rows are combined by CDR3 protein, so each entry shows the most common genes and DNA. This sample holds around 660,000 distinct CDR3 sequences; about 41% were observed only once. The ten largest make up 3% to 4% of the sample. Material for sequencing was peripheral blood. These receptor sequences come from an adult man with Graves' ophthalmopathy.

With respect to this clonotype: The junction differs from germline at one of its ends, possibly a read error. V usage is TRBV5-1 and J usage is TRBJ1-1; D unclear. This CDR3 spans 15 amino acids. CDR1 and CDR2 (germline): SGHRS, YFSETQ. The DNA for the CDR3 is TGCGCCAGCAGTATGAGGTCGGGGATGAACACTGAAGCTCTCTTT. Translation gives CASSMRSGMNTEALF.

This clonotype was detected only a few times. CDR3: CAWSSHLSGANVLTF. The CDR3 DNA reads TGTGCCTGGAGTTCCCATCTCTCTGGGGCCAACGTCCTGACTTTC. This chain joins TRBV11-2 and TRBJ2-6; D gene uncertain. The germline V gene encodes CDR1 SGHAT and CDR2 FQNNGV. V was shortened by 11 bases and J by 0 bases, with 14 bases between the two germline ends. The CDR3 loop spans 15 amino acids.

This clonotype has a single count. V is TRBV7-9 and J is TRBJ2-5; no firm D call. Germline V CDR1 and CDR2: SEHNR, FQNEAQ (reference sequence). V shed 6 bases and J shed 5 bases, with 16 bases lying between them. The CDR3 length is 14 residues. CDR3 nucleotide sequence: TGTGCCAGCAGGGGTGGCGGTAGTTTGGAGACCCAGTACTTC. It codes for CASRGGGSLETQYF.

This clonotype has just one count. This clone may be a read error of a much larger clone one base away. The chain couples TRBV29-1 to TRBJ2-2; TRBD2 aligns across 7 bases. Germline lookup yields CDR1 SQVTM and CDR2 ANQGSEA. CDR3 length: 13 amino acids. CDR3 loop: CSASGSNTGDLFF. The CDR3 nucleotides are TGCAGCGCTAGCGGCTCGAACACCGGGGATCTGTTTTTT.

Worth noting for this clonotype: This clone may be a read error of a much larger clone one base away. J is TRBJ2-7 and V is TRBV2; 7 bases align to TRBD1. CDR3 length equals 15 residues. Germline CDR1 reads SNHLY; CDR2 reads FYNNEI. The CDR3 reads CASSTGVRSSYVQYF. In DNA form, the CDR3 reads TGTGCCAGCAGTACAGGGGTCAGGAGCTCCTACGTGCAGTACTTC.

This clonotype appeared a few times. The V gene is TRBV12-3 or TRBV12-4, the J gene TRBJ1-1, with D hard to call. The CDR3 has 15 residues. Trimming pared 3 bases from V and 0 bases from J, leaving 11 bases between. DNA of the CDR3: TGTGCCAGCAGTTTCAACAACAACTTGAACACTGAAGCTTTCTTT. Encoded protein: CASSFNNNLNTEAFF.

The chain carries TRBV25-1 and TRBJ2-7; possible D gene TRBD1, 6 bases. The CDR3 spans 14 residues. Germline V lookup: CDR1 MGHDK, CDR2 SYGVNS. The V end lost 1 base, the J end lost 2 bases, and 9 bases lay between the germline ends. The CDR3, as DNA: TGTGCCAGCAGTGAATCAGGGGACCCCTACGAGCAGTACTTC. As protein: CASSESGDPYEQYF.

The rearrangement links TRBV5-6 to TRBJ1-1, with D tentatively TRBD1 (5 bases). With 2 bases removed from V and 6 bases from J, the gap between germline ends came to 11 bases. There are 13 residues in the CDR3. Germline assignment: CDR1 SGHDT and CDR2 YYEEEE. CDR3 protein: CASSFGRGAEAFF. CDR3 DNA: TGTGCCAGCAGCTTCGGAAGGGGTGCTGAAGCTTTCTTT.

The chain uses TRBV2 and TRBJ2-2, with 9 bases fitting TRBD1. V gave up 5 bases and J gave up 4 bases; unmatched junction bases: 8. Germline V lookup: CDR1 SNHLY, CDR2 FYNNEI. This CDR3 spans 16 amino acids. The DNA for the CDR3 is TGTGCCAGCAGTTACGGTCGGGGACAGGGCACCGGGGAGCTGTTTTTT. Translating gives CASSYGRGQGTGELFF.

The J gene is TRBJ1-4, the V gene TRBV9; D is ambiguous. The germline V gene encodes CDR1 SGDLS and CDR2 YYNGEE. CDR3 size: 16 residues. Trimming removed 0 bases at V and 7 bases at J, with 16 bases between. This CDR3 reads CASSVGPERGIEKLFF. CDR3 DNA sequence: TGTGCCAGCAGCGTAGGACCGGAGCGGGGAATTGAAAAACTGTTTTTT.

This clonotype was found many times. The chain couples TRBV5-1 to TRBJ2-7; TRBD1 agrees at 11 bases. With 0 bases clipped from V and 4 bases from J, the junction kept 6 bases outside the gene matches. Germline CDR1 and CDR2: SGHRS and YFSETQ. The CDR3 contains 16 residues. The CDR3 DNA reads TGCGCCAGCAGCTTGGCTCGGACAGGGGGCCCTTACGAGCAGTACTTC. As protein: CASSLARTGGPYEQYF.

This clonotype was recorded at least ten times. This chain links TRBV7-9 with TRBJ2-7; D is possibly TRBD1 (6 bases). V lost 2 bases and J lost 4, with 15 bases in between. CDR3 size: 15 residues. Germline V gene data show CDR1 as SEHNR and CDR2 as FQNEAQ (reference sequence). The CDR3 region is CASSLKQGSAYEQYF. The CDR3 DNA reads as TGTGCCAGCAGCTTAAAACAGGGTTCGGCGTACGAGCAGTACTTC.

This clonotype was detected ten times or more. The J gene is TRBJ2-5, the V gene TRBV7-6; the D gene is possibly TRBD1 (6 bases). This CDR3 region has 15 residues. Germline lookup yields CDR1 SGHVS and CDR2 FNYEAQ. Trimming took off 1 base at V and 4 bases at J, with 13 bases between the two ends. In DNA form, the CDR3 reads TGTGCCAGCAGCTTAGGCCCAGGGGCGGGAGAGACCCAGTACTTC. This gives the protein CASSLGPGAGETQYF.

CDR3 coding DNA: TGTGCCAGCAGCTTAGGGCGTGGGACAGGGGGAATGGTGGATGGCTACACCTTC. Its translation: CASSLGRGTGGMVDGYTF. This chain connects TRBV11-2 to TRBJ1-2; 11 bases match TRBD1. The germline CDR1 and CDR2 sequences are SGHAT and FQNNGV. The CDR3 runs 18 residues. V shed 1 base, J shed 6 bases, and the junction held 13 bases outside the gene matches.

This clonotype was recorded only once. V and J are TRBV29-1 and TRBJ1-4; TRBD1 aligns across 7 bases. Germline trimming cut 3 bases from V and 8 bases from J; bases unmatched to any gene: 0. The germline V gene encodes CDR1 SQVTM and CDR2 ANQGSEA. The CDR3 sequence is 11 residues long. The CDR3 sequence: CSVDRGEKLFF. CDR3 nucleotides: TGCAGCGTTGACAGGGGGGAAAAACTGTTTTTT.

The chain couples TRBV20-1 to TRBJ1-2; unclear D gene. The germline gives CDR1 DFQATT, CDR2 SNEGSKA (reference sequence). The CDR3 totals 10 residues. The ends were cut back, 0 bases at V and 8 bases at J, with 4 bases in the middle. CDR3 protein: CSARDRGYTF. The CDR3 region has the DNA TGCAGTGCTAGAGATCGGGGCTACACCTTC.

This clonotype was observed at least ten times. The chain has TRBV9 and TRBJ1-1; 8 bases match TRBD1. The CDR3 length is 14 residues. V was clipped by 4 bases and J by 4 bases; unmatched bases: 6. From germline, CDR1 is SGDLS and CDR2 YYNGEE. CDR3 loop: CASSIGTGLTEAFF. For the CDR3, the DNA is TGTGCCAGCAGCATCGGGACAGGACTCACTGAAGCTTTCTTT.

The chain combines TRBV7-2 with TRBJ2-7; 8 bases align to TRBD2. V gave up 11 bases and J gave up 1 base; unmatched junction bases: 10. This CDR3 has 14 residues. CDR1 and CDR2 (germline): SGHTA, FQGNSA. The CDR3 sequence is CAWSHRGGSYEQYF. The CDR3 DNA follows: TGTGCCTGGAGCCACCGGGGGGGATCCTACGAGCAGTACTTC.

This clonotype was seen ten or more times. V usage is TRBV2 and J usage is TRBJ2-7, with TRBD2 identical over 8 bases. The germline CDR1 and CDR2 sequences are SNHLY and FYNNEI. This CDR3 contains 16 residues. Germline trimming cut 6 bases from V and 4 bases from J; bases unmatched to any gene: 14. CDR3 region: CASSSSWLAGNYEQYF. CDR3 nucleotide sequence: TGTGCCAGCAGCTCAAGCTGGCTAGCGGGCAATTACGAGCAGTACTTC. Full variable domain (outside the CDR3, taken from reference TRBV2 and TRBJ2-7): EPEVTQTPSHQVTQMGQEVILRCVPISNHLYFYWYRQILGQKVEFLVSFYNNEISEKSEIFDDQFSVERPDGSNFTLKIRSTKLEDSAMYFCASSSSWLAGNYEQYFGPGTRLTVT.

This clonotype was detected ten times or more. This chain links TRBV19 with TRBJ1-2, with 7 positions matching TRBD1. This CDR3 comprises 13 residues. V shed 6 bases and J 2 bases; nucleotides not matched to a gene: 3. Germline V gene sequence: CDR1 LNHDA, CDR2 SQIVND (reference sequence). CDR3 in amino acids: CASSAGQNYGYTF. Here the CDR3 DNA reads TGTGCCAGTAGCGCGGGACAGAACTATGGCTACACCTTC. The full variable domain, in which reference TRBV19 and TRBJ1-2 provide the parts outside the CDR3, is DGGITQSPKYLFRKEGQNVTLSCEQNLNHDAMYWYRQDPGQGLRLIYYSQIVNDFQKGDIAEGYSVSREKKESFPLTVTSAQKNPTAFYLCASSAGQNYGYTFGSGTRLTVV.

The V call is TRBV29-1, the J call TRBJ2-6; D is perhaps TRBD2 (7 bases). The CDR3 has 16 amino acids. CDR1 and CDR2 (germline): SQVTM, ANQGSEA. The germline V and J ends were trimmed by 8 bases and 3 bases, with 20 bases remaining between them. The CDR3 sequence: CSSVGGRDYGANVLTF. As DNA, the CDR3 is TGCAGCTCCGTGGGGGGGCGCGACTATGGGGCCAACGTCCTGACTTTC.

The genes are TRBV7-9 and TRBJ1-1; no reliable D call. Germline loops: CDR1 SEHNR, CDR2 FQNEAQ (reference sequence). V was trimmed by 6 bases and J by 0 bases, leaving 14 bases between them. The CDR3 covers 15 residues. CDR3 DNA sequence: TGTGCCAGCAGACAGATAAGGCCCATGAACACTGAAGCTTTCTTT. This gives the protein CASRQIRPMNTEAFF.

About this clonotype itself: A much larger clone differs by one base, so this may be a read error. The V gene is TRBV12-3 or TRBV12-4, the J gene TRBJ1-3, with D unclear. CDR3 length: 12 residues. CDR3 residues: CAGSGNGNTIYF. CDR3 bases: TGTGCCGGCAGTGGGAACGGAAACACCATATATTTT.

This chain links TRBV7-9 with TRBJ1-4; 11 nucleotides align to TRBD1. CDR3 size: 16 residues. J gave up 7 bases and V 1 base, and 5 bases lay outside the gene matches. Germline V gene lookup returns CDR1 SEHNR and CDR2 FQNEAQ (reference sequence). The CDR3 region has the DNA TGTGCCAGCAGCTTAGAAGCGGGGACAGGGGGTGAAAAACTGTTTTTT. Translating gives CASSLEAGTGGEKLFF.

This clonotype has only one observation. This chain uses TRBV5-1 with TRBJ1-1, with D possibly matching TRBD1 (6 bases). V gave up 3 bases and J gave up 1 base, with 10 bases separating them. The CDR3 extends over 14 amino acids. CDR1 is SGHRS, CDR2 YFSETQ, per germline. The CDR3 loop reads CASSSGAQNTEAFF. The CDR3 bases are TGCGCCAGCAGCTCGGGGGCGCAGAACACTGAAGCTTTCTTT.